The present entry profiles one T cell receptor beta chain with its context. These data are taken from a study of CD8 T cells in Susac syndrome. Sequencing of TCR beta was performed on blood CD8+ and CD4+ T cells. Random-hexamer reverse transcription was applied to about 0.5 to 1 ug RNA. An immunoSEQ multiplex PCR generated amplified TCR beta CDR3 products spanning 54 Vbeta and 13 Jbeta. Each CDR3 protein gets one entry after TCRdb re-called the immunoSEQ multiplex PCR reads with MiXCR. This table has about 210,000 distinct CDR3 sequences, approximately 95% appearing once. Germline V lookup: CDR1 SQVTM, CDR2 ANQGSEA. The V and J ends lost 6 bases and 1 base respectively, with 18 bases between them. The CDR3 is made up of 15 amino acids.

This clonotype was obtained from a human donor with multiple sclerosis. V is TRBV29-1 and J is TRBJ1-1; possibly TRBD1 for D (5 bases). Sequencing was done on a sample of CD4+ T cells from PBMCs. CDR3 region: CSVIITGTGNTEAFF. The CDR3 DNA follows: TGCAGCGTGATCATCACCGGGACGGGGAACACTGAAGCTTTCTTT.